This T cell receptor (beta chain) was identified in a study of blood T cell repertoires in COVID-19. At the level of the study: The samples span acute and convalescent COVID-19 from the United States, Italy and Spain. The analysed material was cDNA or gDNA that came from T cells, B-cell-depleted T cells, or PBMCs.

Produced via immunoSEQ multiplex PCR; TCRdb's table is partial and in-frame only. The sample shows 300,000 to 350,000 clones, 87% of them seen only once. The germline gives CDR1 MNHEY, CDR2 SVGAGI. V lost 2 bases, J lost 6 bases, and 4 bases stayed unmatched. The CDR3 spans 14 residues. This chain joins TRBV6-5 and TRBJ2-5; 9 bases match TRBD2. The sample was peripheral blood. This TCR came from a man between 18 and 29 years old with active or convalescent COVID-19. CDR3 DNA sequence: TGTGCCAGCAGTTACACGAGCGGGGGGAAGACCCAGTACTTC. It codes for CASSYTSGGKTQYF.